The 32 T cell receptor beta chains below all came from one sample that was sequenced in a study of T cell responses to AZD1222 COVID-19 vaccine. Only in-frame clones appear in the TCRdb table, and some are missing; sequencing was by immunoSEQ multiplex PCR. The data hold 75,000 to 95,000 clones, with approximately 85% observed a single time. The source was peripheral blood, collected on day 0 of AZD1222 vaccination. The receptor set was obtained from an adult in good health.

The V and J genes are TRBV7-3 and TRBJ2-2, with TRBD1 matching 8 bases. Losses at the gene ends were 1 base for V and 3 bases for J; bases not matched to a gene: 4. CDR3 size: 16 residues. Germline V gene lookup returns CDR1 SGHTA and CDR2 FQGTGA. CDR3 sequence: CASSLSQGADTGELFF. The CDR3 region has the DNA TGTGCCAGCAGCTTAAGCCAGGGGGCGGACACCGGGGAGCTGTTTTTT. Filled out from reference TRBV7-3 and TRBJ2-2, the complete variable domain reads GAGVSQTPSNKVTEKGKYVELRCDPISGHTALYWYRQSLGQGPEFLIYFQGTGAADDSGLPNDRFFAVRPEGSVSTLKIQRTERGDSAVYLCASSLSQGADTGELFFGEGSRLTVL.

The rearrangement joins TRBV28 to TRBJ1-1; D is uncertain. Germline V gene data show CDR1 as MDHEN and CDR2 as SYDVKM. The V end lost 5 bases, the J end lost 1 base, and 5 bases lay between the germline ends. The CDR3 is 12 residues long. CDR3 protein: CASSVPNTEAFF. The CDR3 DNA sequence: TGTGCCAGCAGTGTACCGAACACTGAAGCTTTCTTT.

The chain employs TRBV29-1 and TRBJ1-2; D not certain. The CDR3 totals 11 residues. Germline assignment: CDR1 SQVTM and CDR2 ANQGSEA. Trimming left V 1 base short and J 8 bases short, with 8 bases between. The CDR3 loop reads CSVEGLRGYTF. CDR3 nucleotide sequence: TGCAGCGTTGAAGGGTTACGGGGCTACACCTTC.

The V and J genes are TRBV6-2 or TRBV6-3 and TRBJ2-1; unclear D gene. CDR3 length: 11 amino acids. CDR1 and CDR2 (germline): MNHEY, SVGEGT. V lost 0 bases to trimming and J lost 15 bases, with 9 bases between them. CDR3 loop: CASSYSGNLFF. CDR3 nucleotide sequence: TGTGCCAGCAGTTACTCGGGGAACTTGTTCTTC.

The chain has TRBV6-5 and TRBJ1-5, with 8 bases identical to TRBD1. This CDR3 comprises 15 residues. Germline trimming cut 7 bases from V and 6 bases from J; bases unmatched to any gene: 11. Germline-derived CDR1 and CDR2 are MNHEY and SVGAGI. The CDR3 reads CASTGQGKGRQPQHF. CDR3 nucleotide sequence: TGTGCCAGCACCGGACAGGGAAAAGGCCGTCAGCCCCAGCATTTT.

The rearrangement joins TRBV4-1 to TRBJ2-3, with D tentatively TRBD2 (6 bases). The CDR3 consists of 16 residues. Germline V CDR1 and CDR2: MGHRA, YSYEKL. Deletions cut 4 bases from V and 4 bases from J, with 18 bases between. The CDR3 protein is CASSLGGSPWADTQYF. The CDR3 DNA follows: TGCGCCAGCAGCCTGGGGGGATCGCCCTGGGCAGATACGCAGTATTTT.

This chain connects TRBV28 to TRBJ1-2; no clear D gene. The V end was cut by 3 bases, the J end by 6 bases, with 17 bases between. CDR1 is MDHEN, CDR2 SYDVKM, per germline. This CDR3 is 15 amino acids long. CDR3 sequence (DNA): TGTGCCAGCAGTTTCGCGACCTCAAAGGCGGATGGCTACACCTTC. Its translation is CASSFATSKADGYTF.

This clone was counted once. The chain carries TRBV2 and TRBJ1-1, with unresolved D. Per the germline V gene, CDR1 is SNHLY and CDR2 is FYNNEI. The CDR3 runs 14 residues. Trimming shortened V by 7 bases and J by 0 bases, and 12 bases separated the two germline ends. CDR3 DNA: TGTGCCAGCATAAAAGCCCTCATGAACACTGAAGCTTTCTTT. Protein product: CASIKALMNTEAFF.

Here the CDR3 reads CASGRTEIGRQYF. CDR3 DNA: TGTGCCAGCGGGAGGACAGAGATTGGGAGGCAGTACTTC. This sequence joins TRBV2 and TRBJ2-7, with D possibly being TRBD1 or TRBD2 (6 bases each). This CDR3 comprises 13 residues. Looked up from germline, CDR1 is SNHLY and CDR2 is FYNNEI. Trimming pared 8 bases from V and 9 bases from J, leaving 20 bases between.

V usage is TRBV29-1 and J usage is TRBJ1-2; no clear D gene. Per the germline V gene, CDR1 is SQVTM and CDR2 is ANQGSEA. Between the trimmed V and J ends, which lost 2 bases and 8 bases, there was a span of 9 bases. The CDR3 runs 11 residues. The CDR3 sequence is CSVESPGGYTF. CDR3 in DNA: TGCAGCGTTGAATCACCGGGGGGCTACACCTTC.

The rearrangement joins TRBV24-1 to TRBJ2-1, with D hard to call. Germline V gene lookup returns CDR1 KGHDR and CDR2 SFDVKD. The CDR3 length is 16 residues. The V gene lost 3 bases and the J gene lost 7 bases, with 18 bases spanning the gap. Written as DNA, the CDR3 is TGTGCCACCAGTGATAAAGGGTGGAGAGAAAGGAATGAGCAGTTCTTC. It encodes CATSDKGWRERNEQFF.

The rearrangement joins TRBV25-1 to TRBJ1-4; D gene ambiguous. The germline CDR1 and CDR2 sequences are MGHDK and SYGVNS. V lost 3 bases and J lost 5, with 4 bases in between. The CDR3 has 12 amino acids. The CDR3: CASSDRNEKLFF. CDR3 sequence (DNA): TGTGCCAGCAGTGATAGGAATGAAAAACTGTTTTTT.

CDR3 sequence (DNA): TGTGCCCCCCCTTGGAACGCTCGACCCCAGCATTTT. It specifies CAPPWNARPQHF. The chain combines TRBV21-1 with TRBJ1-5. TRBV21-1 is an annotated pseudogene. This CDR3 is built from 12 residues.

This clone was counted once. J is TRBJ2-7 and V is TRBV2; no firm D call. The CDR3 length is 12 residues. V dropped 7 bases and J dropped 5 bases, with 12 bases sitting between them. Looked up from germline, CDR1 is SNHLY and CDR2 is FYNNEI. This CDR3 reads CASTTRTNEQYF. CDR3 coding DNA: TGTGCCAGCACAACAAGGACGAACGAGCAGTACTTC.

The chain employs TRBV5-1 and TRBJ1-1; TRBD1 matches at 8 bases. This CDR3 is 15 amino acids long. Germline V CDR1 and CDR2: SGHRS, YFSETQ. The J segment lost 4 bases and the V segment lost 3 bases, leaving 8 bases of the junction unmatched. The CDR3 protein is CASSSGQGISTEAFF. The CDR3 nucleotides read TGCGCCAGCAGCTCAGGACAGGGCATATCCACTGAAGCTTTCTTT.

The sample holds one count of this clone. The rearrangement joins TRBV5-1 to TRBJ1-1; 7 nucleotides agree with TRBD1. CDR1 and CDR2 (germline): SGHRS, YFSETQ. CDR3 length: 15 residues. The V segment lost 0 bases and the J segment 1 base; nucleotides outside the gene matches: 3. CDR3: CASSLGDSANTEAFF. For the CDR3, the DNA is TGCGCCAGCAGCTTGGGGGACAGCGCGAACACTGAAGCTTTCTTT.

The chain links TRBV5-4 to TRBJ2-5, with TRBD1 as a possible D gene (5 bases). Deletions cut 4 bases from V and 4 bases from J, with 17 bases between. The CDR3 sequence is 15 residues long. Germline V gives CDR1 SGHNT, CDR2 YYREEE (reference sequence). CDR3 sequence (DNA): TGTGCCAGCAGCCCCCCCCGTGGGGCAGGAGAGACCCAGTACTTC. Protein: CASSPPRGAGETQYF.

This chain connects TRBV11-3 to TRBJ2-1, with a tentative D call TRBD2 (6 bases). Trimming removed 5 bases at V and 7 bases at J, with 15 bases between. Looked up from germline, CDR1 is SGHNT and CDR2 is YENEEA. The CDR3 sequence is 14 residues long. CDR3 region: CASSTGLGRNEQFF. The CDR3 DNA is TGTGCCAGCAGCACGGGACTGGGGCGGAATGAGCAGTTCTTC.

About this clone itself: One end of the junction does not line up with germline, which may come from a read error. The J gene is TRBJ1-3, the V gene TRBV7-7; TRBD1 aligns across 7 bases. Germline loops: CDR1 SSHAT, CDR2 FNYEAQ (reference sequence). This CDR3 region has 14 residues. The CDR3 protein is CASSPGTAGNTIYF. The CDR3 region has the DNA TGTGCTAGCAGCCCCGGGACAGCCGGAAACACCATATATTTT.

This CDR3 reads CASSLAPGGRTDTQYF. In nucleotides, the CDR3 is TGTGCCAGCAGCTTAGCCCCGGGGGGTCGCACAGATACGCAGTATTTT. V gene TRBV7-2 combines with J gene TRBJ2-3; 7 bases are shared with TRBD2. This CDR3 contains 16 residues. CDR1 and CDR2 from the germline V gene are SGHTA and FQGNSA. With V trimmed by 0 bases and J by 1 base, 4 bases remained unmatched. The full variable domain, completed using reference TRBV7-2 and TRBJ2-3, is GAGVSQSPSNKVTEKGKDVELRCDPISGHTALYWYRQSLGQGLEFLIYFQGNSAPDKSGLPSDRFSAERTGGSVSTLTIQRTQQEDSAVYLCASSLAPGGRTDTQYFGPGTRLTVL.

The chain recombines TRBV6-5 with TRBJ1-2; D is perhaps TRBD1 (5 bases). From germline, CDR1 is MNHEY and CDR2 SVGAGI. The ends were cut back, 0 bases at V and 3 bases at J, with 11 bases in the middle. CDR3 length: 15 residues. Here the CDR3 DNA reads TGTGCCAGCAGTTACTCGAAAGGGACGGACTATGGCTACACCTTC. Residues: CASSYSKGTDYGYTF.

This chain links TRBV29-1 with TRBJ2-3, with TRBD2 matching over 8 bases. This CDR3 is 15 amino acids long. The germline V gene has CDR1 SQVTM and CDR2 ANQGSEA. After removal of 8 bases from V and 2 bases from J, the junction contained 12 bases not matched to a gene. DNA for the CDR3: TGCAGCCCTTCATGGGCTAGCGGGTTCACAGATACGCAGTATTTT. Residues: CSPSWASGFTDTQYF.

This clone was seen just once. The chain joins TRBV30 to TRBJ2-3; D perhaps matches TRBD1 (6 bases). There are 15 residues in the CDR3. Germline loops: CDR1 GTSNPN, CDR2 SVGIG (reference sequence). Trimming left V 2 bases short and J 0 bases short, with 12 bases between. The CDR3 here is CAWSSEGESTDTQYF. The CDR3 DNA reads TGTGCCTGGAGTTCAGAGGGGGAAAGCACAGATACGCAGTATTTT. The full variable domain, its missing parts supplied by reference TRBV30 and TRBJ2-3, is SQTIHQWPATLVQPVGSPLSLECTVEGTSNPNLYWYRQAAGRGLQLLFYSVGIGQISSEVPQNLSASRPQDRQFILSSKKLLLSDSGFYLCAWSSEGESTDTQYFGPGTRLTVL.

The chain uses TRBV11-2 and TRBJ1-3; D is perhaps TRBD1 (5 bases). CDR3 length equals 16 residues. In germline, CDR1 is SGHAT, CDR2 FQNNGV. With 2 bases removed from V and 0 bases from J, the gap between germline ends came to 11 bases. CDR3 in amino acids: CASSLSRDFSGNTIYF. The CDR3 region has the DNA TGTGCCAGCAGCTTAAGTCGGGACTTCTCTGGAAACACCATATATTTT. Looking up the rest from reference TRBV11-2 and TRBJ1-3 gives the full variable domain: EAGVAQSPRYKIIEKRQSVAFWCNPISGHATLYWYQQILGQGPKLLIQFQNNGVVDDSQLPKDRFSAERLKGVDSTLKIQPAKLEDSAVYLCASSLSRDFSGNTIYFGEGSWLTVV.

The gene calls are TRBV12-5 and TRBJ2-7; 7 bases align to TRBD1. The CDR3 loop spans 19 amino acids. Per germline, CDR1 LGHNT and CDR2 FRNRAP. V lost 1 base to trimming and J lost 1 base; unmatched junction nucleotides: 16. The CDR3 spells CASGLEQSFRDSPSYEQYF. The CDR3 DNA reads as TGTGCTAGTGGTTTGGAGCAAAGCTTCCGGGACAGCCCATCCTACGAGCAGTACTTC.

This chain joins TRBV7-2 and TRBJ2-5; no definite D call. V gave up 4 bases and J gave up 3 bases, with 9 bases separating them. The CDR3 has 13 residues. Germline CDR1 SGHTA, CDR2 FQGNSA. CDR3 nucleotides: TGTGCCAGCAGCTCAGTCTCGAAAGAGACCCAGTACTTC. This encodes CASSSVSKETQYF.

The genes are TRBV6-6 and TRBJ1-2; no clear D. Germline V gene lookup returns CDR1 MNHNY and CDR2 SVGAGI (reference sequence). V shed 5 bases and J shed 6 bases, with 7 bases lying between them. The length of the CDR3 is 11 residues. CDR3 sequence (DNA): TGTGCCAGCAGTCAAGACAATGGCTACACCTTC. It encodes CASSQDNGYTF.

The rearrangement links TRBV7-6 to TRBJ1-3; 7 positions agree with TRBD1. This CDR3 has 15 amino acids. V shed 3 bases, J shed 4 bases, and the junction held 6 bases outside the gene matches. Germline V CDR1 and CDR2: SGHVS, FNYEAQ. CDR3 DNA: TGTGCCAGCAGCTTCCTACAGGGGCGAGGAAACACCATATATTTT. It yields the protein CASSFLQGRGNTIYF.

This clone was seen only once. The chain uses TRBV27 and TRBJ1-6; a weak D match, TRBD1 (6 bases). This CDR3 region has 14 residues. V lost 6 bases and J 0 bases, leaving 6 bases between the germline ends. Germline CDR1 is MNHEY and CDR2 is SMNVEV (reference sequence). Here the CDR3 DNA reads TGTGCCAGCAGGGACAGCTCCTATAATTCACCCCTCCACTTT. Translated, it gives CASRDSSYNSPLHF.

About this clone itself: One end of the junction is discordant with germline, which a read error may explain. The CDR3 nucleotides read TGTGCTAGCAGCTTAGGCGGGGGGGGCTACAATGAGCAGTTCTTC. This gives the protein CASSLGGGGYNEQFF. The chain carries TRBV7-7 and TRBJ2-1, with TRBD2 identical over 9 bases. This CDR3 comprises 15 residues. CDR1 and CDR2 from the germline V gene are SSHAT and FNYEAQ (reference sequence).

This chain joins TRBV4-3 and TRBJ2-7; TRBD1 agrees at 11 bases. The J segment lost 3 bases and the V segment lost 0 bases, leaving 4 bases of the junction unmatched. CDR3 length equals 16 residues. Germline V gene sequence: CDR1 LGHNA, CDR2 YSLEER. Here the CDR3 DNA reads TGCGCCAGCAGCCAAGATGGGACAGGGGGATACTACGAGCAGTACTTC. Translating gives CASSQDGTGGYYEQYF.

The chain uses TRBV2 and TRBJ2-6, with D perhaps TRBD1 (8 bases). V was clipped by 3 bases and J by 2 bases, with 11 bases between them. In germline, CDR1 is SNHLY, CDR2 FYNNEI. This CDR3 has 16 amino acids. For the CDR3, the DNA is TGTGCCAGCAGTGACACAGGGGGGGCTGGGGCCAACGTCCTGACTTTC. It is translated as CASSDTGGAGANVLTF.